This TCR beta chain emerged from a study of blood T cell repertoires in COVID-19. Overall study context: T cells, B-cell-depleted T cells, or PBMCs provided the cDNA or gDNA that served as material.

The CDR3 consists of 17 residues. In germline, CDR1 is MDHEN, CDR2 SYDVKM. The J segment lost 10 bases and the V segment lost 5 bases, leaving 19 bases of the junction unmatched. Source study methods: Amplification of reference gene primers was used by the study to estimate nucleated cell counts. TCRdb's copy holds only in-frame clones and misses some; the assay was immunoSEQ multiplex PCR. V, J and clone size were drawn from that table, and D and trimming were deduced from the DNA. The profile shows roughly 220,000 clones, roughly 80% of them singletons. This clonotype was obtained from a woman aged 80 or over with COVID-19, enrolled during active disease. The chain uses TRBV28 and TRBJ2-1, with 8 bases matching TRBD2. Sequencing input: peripheral blood. The CDR3 DNA reads TGTGCCAGCAGTGCCTGGGGAGCGGGAGCGCTACTGAAGGAGCAGTTCTTC. The encoded protein is CASSAWGAGALLKEQFF.